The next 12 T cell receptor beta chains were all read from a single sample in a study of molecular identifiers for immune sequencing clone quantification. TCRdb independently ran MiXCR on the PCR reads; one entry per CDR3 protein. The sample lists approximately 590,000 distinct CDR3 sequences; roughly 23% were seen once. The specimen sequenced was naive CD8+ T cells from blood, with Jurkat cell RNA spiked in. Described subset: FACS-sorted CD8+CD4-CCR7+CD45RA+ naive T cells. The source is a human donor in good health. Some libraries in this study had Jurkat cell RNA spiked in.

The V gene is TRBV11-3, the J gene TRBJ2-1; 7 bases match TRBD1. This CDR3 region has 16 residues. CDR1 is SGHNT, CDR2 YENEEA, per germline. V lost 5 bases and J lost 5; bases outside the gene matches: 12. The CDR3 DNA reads TGTGCCAGCAGCGCAGACAGGGTTGGGGTTAACAATGAGCAGTTCTTC. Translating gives CASSADRVGVNNEQFF.

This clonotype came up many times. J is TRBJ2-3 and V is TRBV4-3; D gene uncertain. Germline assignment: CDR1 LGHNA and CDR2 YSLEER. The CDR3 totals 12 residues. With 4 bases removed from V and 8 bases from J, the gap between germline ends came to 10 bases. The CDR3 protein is CASSPSFGTQYF. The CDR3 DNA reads TGCGCCAGCAGCCCTTCATTCGGTACGCAGTATTTT.

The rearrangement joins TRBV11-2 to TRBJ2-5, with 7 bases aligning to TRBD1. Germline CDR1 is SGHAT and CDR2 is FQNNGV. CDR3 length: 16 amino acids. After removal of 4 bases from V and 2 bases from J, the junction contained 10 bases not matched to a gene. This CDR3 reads CASSSTGAKRQETQYF. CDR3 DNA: TGTGCCAGCAGCTCCACAGGGGCTAAAAGACAAGAGACCCAGTACTTC.

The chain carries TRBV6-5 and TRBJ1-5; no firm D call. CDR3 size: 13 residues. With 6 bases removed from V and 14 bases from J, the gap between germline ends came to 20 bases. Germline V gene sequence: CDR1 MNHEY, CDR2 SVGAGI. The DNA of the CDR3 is TGTGCCAGCAGCAGTAGCCCCGGCTTGGATAAGCATTTT. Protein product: CASSSSPGLDKHF.

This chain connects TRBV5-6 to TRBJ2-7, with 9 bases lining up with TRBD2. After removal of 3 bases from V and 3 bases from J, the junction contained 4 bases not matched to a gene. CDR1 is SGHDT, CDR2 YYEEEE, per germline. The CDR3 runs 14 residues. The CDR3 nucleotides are TGTGCCAGCAGCTCCTGGACTAGCGACTACGAGCAGTACTTC. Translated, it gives CASSSWTSDYEQYF. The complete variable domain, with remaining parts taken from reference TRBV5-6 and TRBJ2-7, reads DAGVTQSPTHLIKTRGQQVTLRCSPKSGHDTVSWYQQALGQGPQFIFQYYEEEERQRGNFPDRFSGHQFPNYSSELNVNALLLGDSALYLCASSSWTSDYEQYFGPGTRLTVT.

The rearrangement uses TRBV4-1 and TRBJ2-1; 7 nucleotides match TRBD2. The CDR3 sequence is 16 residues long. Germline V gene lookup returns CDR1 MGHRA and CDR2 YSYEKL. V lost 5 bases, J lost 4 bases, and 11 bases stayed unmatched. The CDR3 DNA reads TGCGCCAGCAGCAACCCGGCCCGGGGGGAATACAATGAGCAGTTCTTC. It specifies CASSNPARGEYNEQFF.

CDR3 in DNA: TGTGCCAGTAGTATGGGAGGGGGGTTGAACACTGAAGCTTTCTTT. Translating gives CASSMGGGLNTEAFF. This chain uses TRBV19 with TRBJ1-1; perhaps TRBD1 as D (6 bases). V was trimmed by 3 bases and J by 0 bases, leaving 11 bases between them. CDR1 and CDR2 from the germline V gene are LNHDA and SQIVND (reference sequence). CDR3 length: 15 amino acids.

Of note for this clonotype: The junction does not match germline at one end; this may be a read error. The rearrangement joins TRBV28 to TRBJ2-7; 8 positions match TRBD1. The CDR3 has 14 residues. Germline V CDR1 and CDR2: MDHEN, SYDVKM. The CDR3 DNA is TGTGCCAGCAGTCCACCGACAGGGGCCTACAAGCAATACTTC. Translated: CASSPPTGAYKQYF.

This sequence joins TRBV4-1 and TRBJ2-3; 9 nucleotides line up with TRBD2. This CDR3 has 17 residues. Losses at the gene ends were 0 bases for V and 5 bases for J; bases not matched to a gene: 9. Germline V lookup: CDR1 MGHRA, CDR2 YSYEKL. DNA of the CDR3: TGCGCCAGCAGCCAAGATGGGGGCGGGAGGGGTGAAGATACGCAGTATTTT. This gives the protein CASSQDGGGRGEDTQYF.

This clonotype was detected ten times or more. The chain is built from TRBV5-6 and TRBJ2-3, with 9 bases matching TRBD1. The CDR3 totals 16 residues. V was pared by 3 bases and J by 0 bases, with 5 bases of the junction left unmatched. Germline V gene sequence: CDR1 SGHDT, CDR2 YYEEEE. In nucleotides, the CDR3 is TGTGCCAGCAGCTGGGCGACAGGGGGAAGCACAGATACGCAGTATTTT. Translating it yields CASSWATGGSTDTQYF.

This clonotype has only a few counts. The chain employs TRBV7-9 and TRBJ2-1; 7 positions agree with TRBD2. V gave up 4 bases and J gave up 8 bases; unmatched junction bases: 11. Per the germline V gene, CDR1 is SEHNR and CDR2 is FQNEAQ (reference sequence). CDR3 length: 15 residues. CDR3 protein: CASSSGLGRIDEQFF. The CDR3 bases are TGTGCCAGCAGCTCAGGACTAGGGAGGATCGATGAGCAGTTCTTC. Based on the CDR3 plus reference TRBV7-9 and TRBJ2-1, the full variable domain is DTGVSQNPRHKITKRGQNVTFRCDPISEHNRLYWYRQTLGQGPEFLTYFQNEAQLEKSRLLSDRFSAERPKGSFSTLEIQRTEQGDSAMYLCASSSGLGRIDEQFFGPGTRLTVL.

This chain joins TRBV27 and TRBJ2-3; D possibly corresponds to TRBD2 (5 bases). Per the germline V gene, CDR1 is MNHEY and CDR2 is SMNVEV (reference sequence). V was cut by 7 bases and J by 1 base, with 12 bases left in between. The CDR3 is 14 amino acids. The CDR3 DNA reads TGTGCCAGCATGATGGGAGTAGGCACAGATACGCAGTATTTT. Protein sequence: CASMMGVGTDTQYF.